Ten or more counts support the clone carrying this T cell receptor (beta chain). The sample comes from a study of CD8 T cells in ankylosing spondylitis. V lost 1 base, J lost 0 bases, and 1 base lay in between. The CDR3 extends over 12 amino acids. Germline CDR1 and CDR2: SGHTA and FQGNSA. In TCRdb, the 5' RACE reads were re-called with MiXCR into one record per CDR3 protein. The top ten clones hold about 2.2% of a sample with roughly 69,000 distinct CDR3 sequences, roughly 5% of them seen once. V is TRBV7-2 and J is TRBJ2-7; D gene uncertain. Input material: blood, either unsorted or a sorted T cell fraction (not recorded which). This TCR derives from a male donor with ankylosing spondylitis or in good health (not recorded which). In DNA, the CDR3 is TGTGCCAGCAGCTTAGTCTCCTACGAGCAGTACTTC. It yields the protein CASSLVSYEQYF.